The source of this TCR beta chain is a study of blood T cells in healthy people across ages. A second 7 to 11 cycle PCR used barcoded and J-beta primers. TCRdb re-analysed the 5' RACE reads in MiXCR, keeping a single row per CDR3 protein. This table holds around 690,000 distinct CDR3 sequences, approximately 50% found once. This CDR3 comprises 14 residues. V lost 10 bases to trimming and J lost 0 bases, with 13 bases between them. Looked up from germline, CDR1 is ENHRY and CDR2 is SYGVKD. V gene TRBV10-3 combines with J gene TRBJ2-4; D is unresolved. Sequencing was performed on blood. The TCR sequence derives from a man between 60 and 70 years old in good health. The CDR3 bases are TGTGCCAGTTGGCTGAAACTAGCCAAAAACATTCAGTACTTC. Translating gives CASWLKLAKNIQYF.